The rows below give T cell receptor beta chains drawn from one sample of a study of blood T cell repertoires in COVID-19. TCRdb keeps only in-frame clones here, not all; method: immunoSEQ multiplex PCR. The sample consists of some 130,000 clones, around 73% of them appearing once. Input material: peripheral blood. These receptors were obtained from a man between 60 and 75 years old who had recovered from COVID-19. CDR3s include the opening cysteine and the closing phenylalanine or tryptophan. D genes are given only for firm matches. Size is omitted from some rows. Given values are once, few, many or a class for expanded clones.

d_gene	abundance	v_gene	j_gene	CDR3aa	CDR3nt
-	once	TRBV5-1	TRBJ2-6	CASSRQEGLGANVLTF	TGCGCCAGCAGCCGCCAGGAGGGGCTTGGGGCCAACGTCCTGACTTTC
TRBD2	-	TRBV11-2	TRBJ2-5	CASSLDSGSGGQETQYF	TGTGCCAGCAGCTTAGATTCAGGTAGCGGGGGCCAAGAGACCCAGTACTTC
TRBD1	-	TRBV5-4	TRBJ2-3	CASSSGTGGMTDTQYF	TGTGCCAGCAGTTCAGGGACAGGGGGCATGACAGATACGCAGTATTTT
-	-	TRBV21-1	TRBJ2-1	CASSSFGTGRARNEQFF	TGTGCCAGCAGCTCTTTCGGTACCGGGAGGGCCAGAAATGAGCAGTTCTTC
TRBD1	few	TRBV2	TRBJ2-2	CASSEVWDRSGTGELFF	TGTGCCAGCAGTGAAGTGTGGGACAGGTCTGGAACCGGGGAGCTGTTTTTT
TRBD1	-	TRBV4-3	TRBJ1-3	CASSQARGLTTIYF	TGCGCCAGCAGCCAAGCCAGGGGGCTTACGACCATATATTTT
TRBD1	once	TRBV7-3	TRBJ1-2	CASSPGTADYGYTF	TGTGCCAGCAGCCCCGGGACAGCGGACTATGGCTACACCTTC
TRBD1	-	TRBV30	TRBJ2-7	CAWDRGYGEQYF	TGTGCCTGGGACAGGGGGTATGGCGAGCAATACTTC
-	-	TRBV19	TRBJ2-2	CASSIVGPPGTGELFF	TGTGCCAGTAGTATAGTGGGCCCTCCGGGAACCGGGGAGCTGTTTTTT
TRBD2	-	TRBV27	TRBJ2-2	CASSSTRLAGGPGELFF	TGTGCCAGCAGTTCGACCCGACTAGCGGGAGGGCCCGGGGAGCTGTTTTTT
-	once	TRBV6-5	TRBJ2-1	CASSVRSLSQFF	TGTGCCAGCAGCGTTCGAAGCCTGAGTCAGTTCTTC
-	-	TRBV9	TRBJ2-5	CASSVDPSRVETQYF	TGTGCCAGCAGCGTAGACCCCTCTCGGGTGGAGACCCAGTACTTC
TRBD2	once	TRBV6-4	TRBJ2-1	CASSPYPGRTYNEQFF	TGTGCCAGCAGCCCATACCCCGGGAGGACCTACAATGAGCAGTTCTTC
-	once	TRBV12-3/TRBV12-4	TRBJ1-1	CASSILKNTEAFF	TGTGCCAGCAGTATATTAAAGAACACTGAAGCTTTCTTT
-	-	TRBV5-6	TRBJ1-5	CASSRSGGLRGNQPQHF	TGTGCCAGCAGCCGATCCGGCGGACTGCGGGGCAATCAGCCCCAGCATTTT
-	-	TRBV11-2	TRBJ2-7	CASSPPEGLKYF	TGTGCCAGCAGCCCCCCAGAGGGATTGAAGTACTTC
TRBD1	-	TRBV24-1	TRBJ1-5	CATWTGRDNQPQHF	TGTGCCACCTGGACAGGGAGGGACAATCAGCCCCAGCATTTT
TRBD2	-	TRBV28	TRBJ2-1	CASSESRTSGTGLSVF	TGTGCCAGCAGTGAGTCCCGGACTAGCGGGACCGGGCTCTCCGTCTTC
-	-	TRBV15	TRBJ1-5	CATSRDPMRANQPQHF	TGTGCCACCAGCAGAGATCCGATGAGGGCCAATCAGCCCCAGCATTTT
-	few	TRBV7-8	TRBJ1-1	CASSFRQNTEAFF	TGTGCCAGCAGCTTTCGACAGAACACTGAAGCTTTCTTT